This is a list of T cell receptor beta chains from one sample in a study of beta chain features in type 1 diabetes. Here immunoSEQ multiplex PCR was the method, and the copy in TCRdb shows in-frame clones only, minus some. The sample consists of fewer than 350,000 clones, 15% of them appearing once. The sample comprised naive CD4+ T cells from blood. The source of these receptors is a man between 18 and 29 years old with type 1 diabetes. Both conserved end residues are part of each CDR3. The D gene is left open where the match is weak. Clone sizes are given selectively: once, few, many, or a class where the clone is expanded.

j_call	v_call	d_call	clone_size	cdr3_nt	cdr3_aa
TRBJ2-7	TRBV2	-	few	TGTGCCAGCTTAGAATCCTACGAGCAGTACTTC	CASLESYEQYF
TRBJ2-1	TRBV14	TRBD2	few	TGTGCCAGCAGCCCCCCAGCTAGCGGGGGGAAAAACTACAATGAGCAGTTCTTC	CASSPPASGGKNYNEQFF
TRBJ2-5	TRBV30	TRBD2	-	TGTGCCTGGAATTTAGCGGGACCAGTGCAAGAGACCCAGTACTTC	CAWNLAGPVQETQYF
TRBJ1-1	TRBV29-1	TRBD1	-	TGCAGCGTCGCCCCGATGACAGGGGGGGGAGCTTTCTTT	CSVAPMTGGGAFF
TRBJ2-1	TRBV5-4	-	few	TGTGCCAGCAGCTTGATTGGCAGAAAGTACAATGAGCAGTTCTTC	CASSLIGRKYNEQFF
TRBJ2-5	TRBV28	TRBD2	-	TGTGCCAGCAGTTTTGGGAGGGGCCAAGAGACCCAGTACTTC	CASSFGRGQETQYF
TRBJ2-1	TRBV9	TRBD1	-	TGTGCCAGCAGCCTTCGACTCGGAGGGGGACAGGGAACCAATGAGCAGTTCTTC	CASSLRLGGGQGTNEQFF
TRBJ1-2	TRBV29-1	-	few	TGCAGCGTTGTCCCTCGACAGGTTGATTATGGCTACACCTTC	CSVVPRQVDYGYTF
TRBJ2-1	TRBV4-2	TRBD2	few	TGTGCCAGCAGCCCAAGAGGCCTAGCGGGACAGAGTGAGCAGTTCTTC	CASSPRGLAGQSEQFF
TRBJ2-1	TRBV6-5	-	few	TGTGCCAGCAGAGCCCGGTCCTACAATGAGCAGTTCTTC	CASRARSYNEQFF
TRBJ1-2	TRBV4-1	-	-	TGCGCCAGCAGCCAAGATAACAGCCCGCGCTATGGCTACACCTTC	CASSQDNSPRYGYTF
TRBJ2-5	TRBV5-6	-	few	TGTGCCAGCAGCTTGAGACTCATTACCGAGACCCAGTACTTC	CASSLRLITETQYF
TRBJ2-5	TRBV18	-	few	TGTGCCAGCTCACTCCAGATCCACCAAGAGACCCAGTACTTC	CASSLQIHQETQYF
TRBJ2-7	TRBV4-3	-	-	TGCGCCAGCAGCCAAGATGCGAGGGGGTTTTACGAGCAGTACTTC	CASSQDARGFYEQYF
TRBJ2-5	TRBV7-9	-	-	TGTGCCAGCAGCTTAGCGGCGGGGGAGACCCAGTACTTC	CASSLAAGETQYF
TRBJ1-1	TRBV7-2	TRBD1	-	TGTGCCAGCAGCTTCTTACAGGGGGTGATGAACACTGAAGCTTTCTTT	CASSFLQGVMNTEAFF
TRBJ1-2	TRBV7-9	-	-	TGTGCCAGCAGCCCCCGAGCGGGGTCCTATGGCTACACCTTC	CASSPRAGSYGYTF
TRBJ1-1	TRBV28	-	-	TGTGCCAGCAAGTTCTTAGTGGGACACCAGAACACTGAAGCTTTCTTT	CASKFLVGHQNTEAFF
TRBJ1-1	TRBV28	-	-	TGTGCCAGCACCAGAAGGGGCACTGAAGCTTTCTTT	CASTRRGTEAFF
TRBJ2-3	TRBV10-1	-	few	TGCGCCAGCAGCCCGGGACTGAGCACAGATACGCAGTATTTT	CASSPGLSTDTQYF
TRBJ2-3	TRBV7-2	TRBD2	-	TGTGCCAGCAGCCGTCGGACTAGCGGAGGTCAAGATACGCAGTATTTT	CASSRRTSGGQDTQYF
TRBJ1-5	TRBV29-1	TRBD1	-	TGCAGCGTTGCCCGGGACAGCGGCTTCAATCAGCCCCAGCATTTT	CSVARDSGFNQPQHF
TRBJ1-4	TRBV2	TRBD1	few	TGTGCCAGCAGTGGGGGACAGGGGCACGAAAAACTGTTTTTT	CASSGGQGHEKLFF
TRBJ1-4	TRBV5-1	-	-	TGCGCCAGCAGCTTGATGGCAGGAAATGAAAAACTGTTTTTT	CASSLMAGNEKLFF
TRBJ2-1	TRBV9	TRBD2	few	TGTGCCAGCAGCCCCACTAGCGGGGGGGTCTACAATGAGCAGTTCTTC	CASSPTSGGVYNEQFF
TRBJ2-2	TRBV10-3	-	-	TGTGCCATCAGTGAGTCGGCCAAGAACACCGGGGAGCTGTTTTTT	CAISESAKNTGELFF
TRBJ1-1	TRBV6-5	-	-	TGTGCCAGCAGTTACTCCAGGGGTCCGAACACTGAAGCTTTCTTT	CASSYSRGPNTEAFF
TRBJ1-2	TRBV30	-	few	TGTGCCTGGGGAGACAGCTATGGCTACACCTTC	CAWGDSYGYTF
TRBJ1-5	TRBV28	-	-	TGTGCCAGCACCGCACGGGAACAGCCCCAGCATTTT	CASTAREQPQHF
TRBJ1-1	TRBV4-1	TRBD1	-	TGCGCCAGCAGCCAACCGGGACAGACGAACACTGAAGCTTTCTTT	CASSQPGQTNTEAFF
TRBJ2-1	TRBV7-9	-	few	TGTGCCAGCAGCCTCCGGAATGAGCAGTTCTTC	CASSLRNEQFF
TRBJ2-3	TRBV5-1	-	few	TGCGCCAGCAGCTCCCGGGGAGGCACAGATACGCAGTATTTT	CASSSRGGTDTQYF
TRBJ2-4	TRBV25-1	-	-	TGTGCCAGCAGCCCCTCCGGTGGCAAAAACATTCAGTACTTC	CASSPSGGKNIQYF
TRBJ1-2	TRBV28	-	-	TGTGCCAGCAGCTCCTCGTCAGGGTTCGGCTACACCTTC	CASSSSSGFGYTF
TRBJ1-1	TRBV7-9	-	few	TGTGCCAGCAGCTTAATGCAGGGGAACACTGAAGCTTTCTTT	CASSLMQGNTEAFF
TRBJ2-7	TRBV29-1	-	few	TGCAGCGCTGGTGAGAACGAGCAGTACTTC	CSAGENEQYF
TRBJ2-4	TRBV28	TRBD1	-	TGTGCCAGCAGTTCACAGGGGCCGTTCGTCCCTCTAGCCAAAAACATTCAGTACTTC	CASSSQGPFVPLAKNIQYF
TRBJ2-2	TRBV19	-	-	TGTGCCAGTAGCTTAAGCCGGGACACAATAACCGGGGAGCTGTTTTTT	CASSLSRDTITGELFF
TRBJ2-7	TRBV29-1	TRBD2	few	TGCAGCGTTGGCGGACTAGCGGGAGTCCCTATCGAGCAGTACTTC	CSVGGLAGVPIEQYF
TRBJ2-5	TRBV20-1	-	few	TGCACCCCGAGGTTCCAAGAGACCCAGTACTTC	CTPRFQETQYF
TRBJ2-3	TRBV9	TRBD2	-	TGTGCCAGCAGCGTCAAAGCGGGGCGCACAGATACGCAGTATTTT	CASSVKAGRTDTQYF
TRBJ2-7	TRBV9	-	few	TGTGCCAGCAGCGTAGGGGCAGGGACCTACGAGCAGTACTTC	CASSVGAGTYEQYF
TRBJ2-1	TRBV27	-	few	TGTGCCAGCAGTTTATCCGGGCAGGGCGTCCACAATGAGCAGTTCTTC	CASSLSGQGVHNEQFF
TRBJ1-4	TRBV19	-	-	TGTGCCAGTAGGCGGGGCTTATCTACTGAAAAACTGTTTTTT	CASRRGLSTEKLFF
TRBJ2-7	TRBV5-1	-	few	TGCGCCAGCAGCTTGTCGGCAGGGTTGTACTACGAGCAGTACTTC	CASSLSAGLYYEQYF
TRBJ2-1	TRBV2	TRBD2	-	TGTGCCGGCCGCGGGGGGGCTGAGCAGTTCTTC	CAGRGGAEQFF
TRBJ2-1	TRBV27	-	few	TGTGCCAGCAGTTTATCTCCCAGACTCTCCTACAATGAGCAGTTCTTC	CASSLSPRLSYNEQFF
TRBJ2-1	TRBV5-1	TRBD2	few	TGCGCCAGCGCATCGGGACTAGCGATTGGAAATGAGCAGTTCTTC	CASASGLAIGNEQFF
TRBJ2-4	TRBV7-9	-	-	TGTGCCAGCAGCTTAGCTTTGGGCACTGAAAACATTCAGTACTTC	CASSLALGTENIQYF
TRBJ1-4	TRBV6-5	TRBD1	-	TGTGCCAGCAGGTCGGGACAGGGGTACGAAAAACTGTTTTTT	CASRSGQGYEKLFF
TRBJ2-3	TRBV4-2	-	-	TGTGCCAGCAGCCAAGATAGGCGGGGGCCAGATACGCAGTATTTT	CASSQDRRGPDTQYF
TRBJ2-6	TRBV5-5	-	few	TGTGCCAGCAGCACCTGGACATTGGCCGGGGCCAACGTCCTGACTTTC	CASSTWTLAGANVLTF